The present entry profiles one TCR beta chain with its context. Authors' processing steps: Reference gene primer amplification gave nucleated cell count estimates. Sequencing used immunoSEQ multiplex PCR; TCRdb keeps in-frame clones, though not all of them. V and J calls and clone size are those listed in that table; D and trimming were worked out from the DNA. Here the sample spans approximately 94,000 clones, approximately 80% being singletons. This sample was included in a study of blood T cell repertoires in COVID-19. Overall study: Spain, Italy and the United States supplied samples that represented acute and convalescent COVID-19. Nucleic acid was either cDNA or gDNA, and it came from T cells, B-cell-depleted T cells, or PBMCs.

Germline-derived CDR1 and CDR2 are SGHRS and YFSETQ. The CDR3 is 14 amino acids. Trimming took 4 bases from V and 1 from J, leaving 11 bases between them. J is TRBJ1-1 and V is TRBV5-1; D is unclear. The sequenced material came from peripheral blood. The TCR comes from a human donor in a cohort sampled during active COVID-19. Here the CDR3 DNA reads TGCGCCAGCAGCCCCCTGGAGGGGAACACTGAAGCTTTCTTT. Translation: CASSPLEGNTEAFF.